Described below is a single T cell receptor beta chain sequence and its context. This clone appeared a single time. No cognate antigen has been identified for it. No much larger clone exists at a distance of one base, and base qualities are not known. These data belong to a study of shared clonotypes between healthy human individuals (dated by TCRdb to the early 2020s). About the full investigation: The cohort comprised two women and a few men aged 18 to 49 years. Per donor, three plates each were used for CD4 naive and CD4 memory, two for CD8 naive, and one for CD8 memory. To estimate repertoire size and how much clonotype sharing occurs between individuals, the study deeply sequenced the blood TCR repertoires of five healthy adults. To increase sequencing depth and limit assay-specific biases, different laboratories used diverse techniques to prepare libraries and sequence TCR repertoires. Each donor's leukapheresis produced roughly between roughly 0.85 and 10 billion PBMCs.

The study at large found these results: Compared with non-shared clonotypes, clonotypes shared by all four sorted-subset donors had higher generation probabilities. When a handful of donors were compared, the shared fraction of clonotypes was 5% to 6.5% for naive CD4, approximately 3.3% for naive CD8, 2.3% for memory CD4, and 0.4% for memory CD8. Only blood was sampled, and tissue TCR repertoires likely differ from those in blood. Naive subsets generally had larger estimated clonotype richness than memory subsets. The small number of donors limited the genetic and exposure-history diversity represented. Based on pairwise subsampling, the degree of clonotype sharing among donors was expected to be affected by sequencing depth. Even with the large sequencing depth, rarefaction of the sorted-subset datasets indicated that sequencing was incomplete.

TCR CDR3 regions were amplified from genomic DNA by multiplex PCR using the deep immunoSEQ assay. Extracted genomic DNA from each cell subset was distributed evenly across all wells of several immunoSEQ 96-well plates, and each plate was treated as a replicate. For sorted subsets, each replicate PCR was loaded with approximately 0.2 ug genomic DNA, equivalent to 25,000 to 35,000 T cell genomes. The purified libraries were quantified using a Qubit 3.0 fluorometer, sized with a Bioanalyzer 2100, and then quantified again using the KAPA Library Quantification kit. Each immunoSEQ 96-well plate was sequenced on its own single-read 150-cycle Illumina NextSeq 550 flow cell. Concerning the study's data processing: The immunoSEQ output contained only junctional sequences without quality scores, so filtering could not match that applied to full-length reads. To assign V/J genes and CDR3, sequences were annotated using PyIR, a Python wrapper for IgBLAST v1.9, with IMGT germline references. Reads with weak V/J assignments (E-value above 1e-6), missing CDR3, stop codons, out-of-frame junctions, or ambiguous translated residues were removed. V3J clonotypes were defined as sequences sharing the same inferred V gene, J gene, and CDR3 amino acid sequence. To compute the percentage overlap between repertoires, the number of shared unique clonotypes was divided by the size of the smaller repertoire. RTK rarefaction, the Chao1 estimator, and Recon v2.1 estimates of unobserved clonotypes were used to assess repertoire richness. Generation probabilities for all TCRbeta clonotypes obtained by the gDNA method from a handful of donors were computed using OLGA. The immuneACCESS repertoire file appears here via TCRdb, limited to in-frame rearrangements. These files lack a portion of the clones; in checked studies, under half of the deficit traces to unresolved V genes, and the cause of the others is not known. Clonal size and the V and J genes are those of that table, whereas D and trimming came from the DNA. Across this sample there are roughly 2,000,000 clones, with roughly 94% seen only once. Together, the top ten hold 0.9% to 1.5% of the sample.

Per the germline V gene, LGHNA is the CDR1 and YNFKEQ is the CDR2. Between the V and J ends, shortened by 3 bases and 5 bases respectively, the junction contains 13 bases. The CDR3 measures 15 amino acids from cysteine to phenylalanine. CDR3 DNA is the only sequence kept; it has 45 bases, read in frame from the first base. CD8 naive samples were CD45RO-negative cells positively selected for CCR7, giving a CD45RA+CCR7+ population that excluded TemRA cells. The donors were healthy, HIV-negative adults with no recently reported acute infections or vaccinations. All donors were Caucasian adults living in Nashville, Tennessee, USA. After blood collection by leukapheresis, PBMCs were isolated using Ficoll-Histopaque density gradient centrifugation and then cryopreserved in the vapor phase of liquid nitrogen. Analytical flow cytometry was used to check the purity and quantity of every magnetically sorted T cell population. Genomic DNA was isolated from every sorted fraction and measured by UV absorbance on a Nanodrop 2000c.

This sequence was found in a man younger than 30 in good health. The receptor chain draws on TRBV4-2 and TRBJ2-2; perhaps TRBD2 is the D gene, with 5 bases matching. Sequenced sample: naive CD8+ T cells sorted from blood. The cell subset or site label, as the study defines it: CD45RA+CCR7+. For the CDR3, the sequence is CASSQGGLGTGELFF. The nucleotide sequence is given as TGTGCCAGCAGCCAGGGTGGACTGGGGACCGGGGAGCTGTTTTTT.